Listed below are T cell receptor beta chains from one sample, sequenced in a study of OX40 agonist ivuxolimab in advanced cancers. The data were produced by immunoSEQ multiplex PCR, yet TCRdb's version contains in-frame clones alone and is incomplete. This sample carries approximately 74,000 clones, over 60% of them seen once, and the ten largest clones take around 2.3%. The source material was CD4+ or CD8+ T cells sorted from blood, sampled in a trial of the OX40 agonist ivuxolimab. The receptors derive from an adult with an advanced solid tumor such as melanoma, head and neck, liver or kidney cancer. CDR3s include the opening cysteine and the closing phenylalanine or tryptophan. Fields, in order: J gene, CDR3 length, D gene, V gene, clone size, CDR3 protein, CDR3 DNA. The D gene is left open where the match is weak. The listing skips clone size in some rows; elsewhere it reads once, few, many or a size class.

j_gene: TRBJ1-4; len: 13; d_gene: NA; v_gene: TRBV30; abundance: few; CDR3aa: CAWSARPNEKLFF; CDR3nt: TGTGCCTGGAGTGCACGTCCTAATGAAAAACTGTTTTTT
j_gene: TRBJ1-6; len: 14; d_gene: TRBD1; v_gene: TRBV28; abundance: few; CDR3aa: CASSYRDRDSPLHF; CDR3nt: TGTGCCAGCAGTTATCGGGACAGGGATTCACCCCTCCACTTT
j_gene: TRBJ1-2; len: 12; d_gene: NA; v_gene: TRBV6-5; abundance: NA; CDR3aa: CASSDSNYGYTF; CDR3nt: TGTGCCAGCAGCGACAGCAACTATGGCTACACCTTC
j_gene: TRBJ2-5; len: 16; d_gene: TRBD2; v_gene: TRBV14; abundance: once; CDR3aa: CASSQDPSGGASTQYF; CDR3nt: TGTGCCAGCAGCCAAGACCCTAGCGGGGGGGCGTCGACCCAGTACTTC
j_gene: TRBJ2-7; len: 13; d_gene: TRBD1; v_gene: TRBV28; abundance: NA; CDR3aa: CASSLTGGNEQYF; CDR3nt: TGTGCCAGCAGTTTGACAGGGGGCAACGAGCAGTACTTC
j_gene: TRBJ2-7; len: 15; d_gene: TRBD1; v_gene: TRBV19; abundance: NA; CDR3aa: CASSGDRGALYEQYF; CDR3nt: TGTGCCAGTAGTGGGGACAGGGGCGCCCTCTACGAGCAGTACTTC
j_gene: TRBJ2-7; len: 12; d_gene: NA; v_gene: TRBV2; abundance: NA; CDR3aa: CASSRQTYEQYF; CDR3nt: TGTGCCAGCAGTCGCCAAACCTACGAGCAGTACTTC
j_gene: TRBJ2-1; len: 15; d_gene: TRBD1; v_gene: TRBV7-3; abundance: once; CDR3aa: CASSLSRGQYNEQFF; CDR3nt: TGTGCCAGCAGCTTAAGCAGGGGGCAATACAATGAGCAGTTCTTC
j_gene: TRBJ2-3; len: 11; d_gene: NA; v_gene: TRBV30; abundance: NA; CDR3aa: CALEGANTQYF; CDR3nt: TGTGCCCTGGAGGGGGCGAATACGCAGTATTTT
j_gene: TRBJ1-3; len: 16; d_gene: TRBD1; v_gene: TRBV15; abundance: NA; CDR3aa: CATSGTGPRSGNTIYF; CDR3nt: TGTGCCACCAGCGGGACAGGACCCCGCTCTGGAAACACCATATATTTT
j_gene: TRBJ1-3; len: 16; d_gene: NA; v_gene: TRBV18; abundance: NA; CDR3aa: CASSPVQGGSGNTIYF; CDR3nt: TGTGCCAGCTCACCCGTGCAAGGGGGTTCGGGAAACACCATATATTTT
j_gene: TRBJ1-1; len: 14; d_gene: NA; v_gene: TRBV6-6; abundance: NA; CDR3aa: CASSYSALNTEAFF; CDR3nt: TGTGCCAGCAGTTACTCAGCGCTTAACACTGAAGCTTTCTTT
j_gene: TRBJ2-7; len: 16; d_gene: TRBD1; v_gene: TRBV5-1; abundance: NA; CDR3aa: CASSLRTGRSSYEQYF; CDR3nt: TGCGCCAGCAGCCTCCGGACAGGGCGGAGCTCCTACGAGCAGTACTTC
j_gene: TRBJ1-5; len: 14; d_gene: NA; v_gene: TRBV2; abundance: NA; CDR3aa: CASRDTGSNQPQHF; CDR3nt: TGTGCCAGCAGGGACACAGGGTCCAATCAGCCCCAGCATTTT
j_gene: TRBJ2-6; len: 15; d_gene: TRBD1; v_gene: TRBV6-6; abundance: NA; CDR3aa: CASRDTGAGANVLTF; CDR3nt: TGTGCCAGCAGAGACACAGGGGCTGGGGCCAACGTCCTGACTTTC
j_gene: TRBJ2-1; len: 15; d_gene: TRBD2; v_gene: TRBV7-2; abundance: few; CDR3aa: CASSLETSGRREQFF; CDR3nt: TGTGCCAGCAGCTTGGAGACTAGCGGGAGACGCGAGCAGTTCTTC
j_gene: TRBJ2-1; len: 13; d_gene: NA; v_gene: TRBV5-1; abundance: NA; CDR3aa: CASSLSTEGEQFF; CDR3nt: TGCGCCAGCAGCTTGTCGACAGAAGGTGAGCAGTTCTTC
j_gene: TRBJ2-7; len: 13; d_gene: NA; v_gene: TRBV10-3; abundance: few; CDR3aa: CAISESGRFGQYF; CDR3nt: TGTGCCATCAGTGAGTCCGGTAGGTTCGGGCAGTACTTC
j_gene: TRBJ1-1; len: 16; d_gene: NA; v_gene: TRBV7-8; abundance: NA; CDR3aa: CASSLGWDRVNTEAFF; CDR3nt: TGTGCCAGCAGCTTAGGTTGGGATAGGGTGAACACTGAAGCTTTCTTT
j_gene: TRBJ1-2; len: 17; d_gene: NA; v_gene: TRBV5-6; abundance: once; CDR3aa: CASSSQGARLTNYGYTF; CDR3nt: TGTGCCAGCAGCTCCCAGGGTGCCCGTCTTACTAACTATGGCTACACCTTC
j_gene: TRBJ2-1; len: 11; d_gene: NA; v_gene: TRBV20-1; abundance: NA; CDR3aa: CSARDYYEQFF; CDR3nt: TGCAGTGCTAGAGATTATTATGAGCAGTTCTTC
j_gene: TRBJ1-3; len: 15; d_gene: TRBD1; v_gene: TRBV19; abundance: NA; CDR3aa: CASSNQGAAGNTIYF; CDR3nt: TGTGCCAGTAGTAACCAGGGGGCTGCTGGAAACACCATATATTTT
j_gene: TRBJ2-7; len: 17; d_gene: TRBD2; v_gene: TRBV4-2; abundance: NA; CDR3aa: CASSQDPTGTSVAEQYF; CDR3nt: TGTGCCAGCAGCCAAGATCCAACCGGGACTAGCGTAGCAGAGCAGTACTTC
j_gene: TRBJ1-1; len: 14; d_gene: NA; v_gene: TRBV5-1; abundance: NA; CDR3aa: CASTQGPSNTEAFF; CDR3nt: TGCGCCAGCACCCAGGGACCGAGCAACACTGAAGCTTTCTTT
j_gene: TRBJ1-1; len: 14; d_gene: NA; v_gene: TRBV13; abundance: NA; CDR3aa: CASSLTGRKTEAFF; CDR3nt: TGTGCCAGCAGCCTTACAGGTAGGAAGACTGAAGCTTTCTTT
j_gene: TRBJ2-3; len: 18; d_gene: TRBD2; v_gene: TRBV6-4; abundance: once; CDR3aa: CASSENRLAGGVTDTQYF; CDR3nt: TGTGCCAGCAGTGAAAATCGACTAGCGGGGGGAGTCACAGATACGCAGTATTTT
j_gene: TRBJ1-4; len: 15; d_gene: TRBD1; v_gene: TRBV5-6; abundance: NA; CDR3aa: CASSLDVGGNEKLFF; CDR3nt: TGTGCCAGCAGCTTGGATGTAGGGGGCAATGAAAAACTGTTTTTT
j_gene: TRBJ2-6; len: 17; d_gene: NA; v_gene: TRBV6-1; abundance: NA; CDR3aa: CASSEGTVLSGANVLTF; CDR3nt: TGTGCCAGCAGTGAAGGGACAGTCCTCTCTGGGGCCAACGTCCTGACTTTC
j_gene: TRBJ1-6; len: 15; d_gene: NA; v_gene: TRBV7-2; abundance: once; CDR3aa: CASSLLADVNSPLHF; CDR3nt: TGTGCCAGCAGCTTATTGGCAGACGTAAATTCACCCCTCCACTTT
j_gene: TRBJ1-4; len: 14; d_gene: NA; v_gene: TRBV28; abundance: NA; CDR3aa: CASSLGLLSEKLFF; CDR3nt: TGTGCCAGCAGTTTGGGCCTACTAAGTGAAAAACTGTTTTTT
j_gene: TRBJ2-1; len: 13; d_gene: NA; v_gene: TRBV19; abundance: once; CDR3aa: CASSMWEDNEQFF; CDR3nt: TGTGCCAGTAGTATGTGGGAGGACAATGAGCAGTTCTTC
j_gene: TRBJ1-1; len: 13; d_gene: NA; v_gene: TRBV5-4; abundance: NA; CDR3aa: CASSQLMNTEAFF; CDR3nt: TGTGCCAGCAGCCAGTTGATGAACACTGAAGCTTTCTTT
j_gene: TRBJ1-5; len: 14; d_gene: TRBD1; v_gene: TRBV19; abundance: NA; CDR3aa: CASKYRGRSQPQHF; CDR3nt: TGTGCCAGTAAATACAGGGGGCGAAGTCAGCCCCAGCATTTT
j_gene: TRBJ2-7; len: 11; d_gene: NA; v_gene: TRBV2; abundance: NA; CDR3aa: CASSDWDEQYF; CDR3nt: TGTGCCAGCAGTGACTGGGACGAGCAGTACTTC
j_gene: TRBJ1-1; len: 14; d_gene: NA; v_gene: TRBV11-2; abundance: few; CDR3aa: CASSLDWTEVTAFF; CDR3nt: TGTGCCAGCAGCTTAGATTGGACAGAGGTTACAGCTTTCTTT
j_gene: TRBJ1-3; len: 15; d_gene: TRBD1; v_gene: TRBV6-1; abundance: NA; CDR3aa: CASIRATGAGNTIYF; CDR3nt: TGTGCCAGCATAAGAGCGACAGGGGCTGGAAACACCATATATTTT
j_gene: TRBJ2-7; len: 15; d_gene: TRBD1; v_gene: TRBV7-2; abundance: NA; CDR3aa: CASSLGGTARYEQYF; CDR3nt: TGTGCCAGCAGCTTAGGTGGGACAGCGAGGTACGAGCAGTACTTC
j_gene: TRBJ1-5; len: 13; d_gene: NA; v_gene: TRBV27; abundance: NA; CDR3aa: CASSPDGTRPQHF; CDR3nt: TGTGCCAGCAGTCCGGACGGCACACGGCCCCAGCATTTT
j_gene: TRBJ2-3; len: 13; d_gene: NA; v_gene: TRBV11-2; abundance: NA; CDR3aa: CASSPGLGDTQYF; CDR3nt: TGTGCCAGCAGCCCGGGATTGGGAGATACGCAGTATTTT
j_gene: TRBJ2-1; len: 15; d_gene: NA; v_gene: TRBV9; abundance: few; CDR3aa: CASSAFGGSGTAQFF; CDR3nt: TGTGCCAGCAGCGCTTTCGGGGGTTCCGGGACAGCTCAGTTCTTC
j_gene: TRBJ2-3; len: 14; d_gene: TRBD2; v_gene: TRBV5-1; abundance: NA; CDR3aa: CASRSGRDTDTQYF; CDR3nt: TGCGCCAGTCGTAGCGGGAGGGACACAGATACGCAGTATTTT
j_gene: TRBJ2-5; len: 12; d_gene: TRBD1; v_gene: TRBV10-3; abundance: NA; CDR3aa: CAISTGGETQYF; CDR3nt: TGTGCCATCAGTACAGGGGGGGAGACCCAGTACTTC
j_gene: TRBJ1-5; len: 16; d_gene: NA; v_gene: TRBV5-8; abundance: NA; CDR3aa: CASSLNRATGNQPQHF; CDR3nt: TGTGCCAGCAGCCTAAACAGGGCAACGGGCAATCAGCCCCAGCATTTT
j_gene: TRBJ2-1; len: 15; d_gene: TRBD2; v_gene: TRBV9; abundance: once; CDR3aa: CASTRTSGAYNEQFF; CDR3nt: TGTGCCAGCACCAGGACTAGCGGGGCCTACAATGAGCAGTTCTTC
j_gene: TRBJ2-7; len: 13; d_gene: TRBD2; v_gene: TRBV5-6; abundance: few; CDR3aa: CASRIRLAGEQYF; CDR3nt: TGTGCCAGCAGGATTAGACTAGCGGGAGAGCAGTACTTC